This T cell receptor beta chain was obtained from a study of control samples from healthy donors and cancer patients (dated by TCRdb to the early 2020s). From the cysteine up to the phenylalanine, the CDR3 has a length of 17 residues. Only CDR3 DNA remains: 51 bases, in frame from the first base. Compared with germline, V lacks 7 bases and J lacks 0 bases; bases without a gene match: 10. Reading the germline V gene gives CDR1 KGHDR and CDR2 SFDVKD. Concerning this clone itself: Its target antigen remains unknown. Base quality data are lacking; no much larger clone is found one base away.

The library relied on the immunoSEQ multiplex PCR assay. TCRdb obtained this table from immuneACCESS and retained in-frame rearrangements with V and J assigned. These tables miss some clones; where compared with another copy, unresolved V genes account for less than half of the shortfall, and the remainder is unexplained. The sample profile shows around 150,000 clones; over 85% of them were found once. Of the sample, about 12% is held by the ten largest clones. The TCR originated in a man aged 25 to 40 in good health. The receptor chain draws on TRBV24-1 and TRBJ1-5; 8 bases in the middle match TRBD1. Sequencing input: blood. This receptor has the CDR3 CATSPGTGYYSNQPQHF. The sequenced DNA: TGTGCCACCAGCCCCGGGACAGGTTACTATAGCAATCAGCCCCAGCATTTT.